The sequence of this TCR beta chain was determined in a study of shared clonotypes between healthy human individuals. Study conclusions and caveats: Inspection by rarefaction showed sorted-subset sequencing to be incomplete despite large depth.

To note about this clone: Its target is unknown.

Profiling relied on immunoSEQ multiplex PCR, and the TCRdb table lists in-frame clones only, not all of them. This table has roughly 1.5 million clones, around 98% appearing once. CDR1 and CDR2 (germline): SGHRS, YFSETQ. The CDR3 consists of 15 residues. V was clipped by 1 base and J by 4 bases, with 15 bases between them. This sequence was found in a man aged 25-45 years in good health. The chain recombines TRBV5-1 with TRBJ2-7, with D tentatively TRBD2 (5 bases). The sequencing sample was made of naive CD4+ T cells sorted from blood. Subset in this sample: CD45RA+ positively selected. In DNA form, the CDR3 reads TGCGCCAGCAGCTTGCCCACTAGAGGGATTTACGAGCAGTACTTC. Residues: CASSLPTRGIYEQYF.